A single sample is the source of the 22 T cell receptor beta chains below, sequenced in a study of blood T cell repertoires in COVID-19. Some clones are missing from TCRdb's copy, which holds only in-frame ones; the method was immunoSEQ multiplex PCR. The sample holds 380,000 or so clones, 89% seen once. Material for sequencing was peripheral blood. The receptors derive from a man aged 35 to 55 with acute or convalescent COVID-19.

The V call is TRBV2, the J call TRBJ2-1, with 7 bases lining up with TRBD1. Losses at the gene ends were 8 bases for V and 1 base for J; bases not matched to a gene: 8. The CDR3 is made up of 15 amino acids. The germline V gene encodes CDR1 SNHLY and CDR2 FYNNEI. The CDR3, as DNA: TGTGCCAGCCTTGGGACAGACAAGTCCTACAATGAGCAGTTCTTC. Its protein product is CASLGTDKSYNEQFF.

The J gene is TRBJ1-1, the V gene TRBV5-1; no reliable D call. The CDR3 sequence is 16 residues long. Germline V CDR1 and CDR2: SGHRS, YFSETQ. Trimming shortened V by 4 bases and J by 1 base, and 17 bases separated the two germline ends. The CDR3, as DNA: TGCGCCAGCAGCCGCTTATCGTACAATCCGAACACTGAAGCTTTCTTT. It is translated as CASSRLSYNPNTEAFF. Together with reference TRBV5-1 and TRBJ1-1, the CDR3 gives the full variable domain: KAGVTQTPRYLIKTRGQQVTLSCSPISGHRSVSWYQQTPGQGLQFLFEYFSETQRNKGNFPGRFSGRQFSNSRSEMNVSTLELGDSALYLCASSRLSYNPNTEAFFGQGTRLTVV.

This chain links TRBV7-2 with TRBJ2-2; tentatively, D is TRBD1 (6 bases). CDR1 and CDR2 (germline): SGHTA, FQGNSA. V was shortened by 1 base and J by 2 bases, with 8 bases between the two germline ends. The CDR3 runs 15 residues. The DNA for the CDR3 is TGTGCCAGCAGCTTAGTCAGGGGTAACACCGGGGAGCTGTTTTTT. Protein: CASSLVRGNTGELFF.

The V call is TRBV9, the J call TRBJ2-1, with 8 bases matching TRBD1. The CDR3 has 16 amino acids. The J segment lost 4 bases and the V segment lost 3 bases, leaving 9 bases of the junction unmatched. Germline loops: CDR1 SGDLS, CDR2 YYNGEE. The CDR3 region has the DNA TGTGCCAGCAGCGGAGGACAGGGAAGGGGGTACAATGAGCAGTTCTTC. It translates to CASSGGQGRGYNEQFF.

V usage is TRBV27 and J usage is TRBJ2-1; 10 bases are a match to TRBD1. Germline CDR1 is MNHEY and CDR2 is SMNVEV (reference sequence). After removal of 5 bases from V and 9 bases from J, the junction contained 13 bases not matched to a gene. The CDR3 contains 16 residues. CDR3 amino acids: CASSPPGQGFDIEQFF. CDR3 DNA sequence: TGTGCCAGCAGTCCGCCGGGACAGGGGTTCGACATTGAGCAGTTCTTC.

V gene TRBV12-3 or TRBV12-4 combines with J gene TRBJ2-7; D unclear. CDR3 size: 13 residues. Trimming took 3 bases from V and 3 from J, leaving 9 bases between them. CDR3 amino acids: CASSFLTVYEQYF. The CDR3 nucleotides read TGTGCCAGCAGTTTCCTGACTGTCTACGAGCAGTACTTC.

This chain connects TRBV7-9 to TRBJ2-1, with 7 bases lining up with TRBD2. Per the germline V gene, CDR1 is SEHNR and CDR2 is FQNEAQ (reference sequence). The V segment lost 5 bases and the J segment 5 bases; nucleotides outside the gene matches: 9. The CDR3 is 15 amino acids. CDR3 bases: TGTGCCAGCAGCCTGCCGGCGGGAGAAAACAATGAGCAGTTCTTC. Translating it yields CASSLPAGENNEQFF. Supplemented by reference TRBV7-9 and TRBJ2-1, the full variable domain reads DTGVSQNPRHKITKRGQNVTFRCDPISEHNRLYWYRQTLGQGPEFLTYFQNEAQLEKSRLLSDRFSAERPKGSFSTLEIQRTEQGDSAMYLCASSLPAGENNEQFFGPGTRLTVL.

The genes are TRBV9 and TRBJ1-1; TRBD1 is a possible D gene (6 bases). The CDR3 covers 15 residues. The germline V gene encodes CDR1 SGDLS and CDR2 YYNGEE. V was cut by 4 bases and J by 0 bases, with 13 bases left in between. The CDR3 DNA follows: TGTGCCAGCAGCCTGGAACAGGGCATGAACACTGAAGCTTTCTTT. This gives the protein CASSLEQGMNTEAFF.

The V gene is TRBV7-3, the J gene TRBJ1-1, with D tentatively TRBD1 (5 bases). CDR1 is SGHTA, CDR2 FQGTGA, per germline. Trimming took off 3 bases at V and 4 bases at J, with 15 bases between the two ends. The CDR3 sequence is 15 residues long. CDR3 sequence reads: CASSLQGRFVTEAFF. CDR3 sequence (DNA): TGTGCCAGCAGCTTGCAGGGCCGATTTGTCACTGAAGCTTTCTTT.

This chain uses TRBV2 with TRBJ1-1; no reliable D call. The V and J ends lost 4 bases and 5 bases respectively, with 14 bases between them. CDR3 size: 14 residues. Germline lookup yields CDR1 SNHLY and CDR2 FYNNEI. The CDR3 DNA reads TGTGCCAGCAGTGCTACATTAGCGGGGACTGAAGCTTTCTTT. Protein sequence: CASSATLAGTEAFF.

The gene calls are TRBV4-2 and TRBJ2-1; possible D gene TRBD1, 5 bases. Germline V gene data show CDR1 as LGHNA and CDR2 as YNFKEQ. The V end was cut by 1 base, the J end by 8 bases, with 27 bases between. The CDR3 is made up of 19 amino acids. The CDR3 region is CASSQGVTGSSTQGDEQFF. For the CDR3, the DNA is TGTGCCAGCAGCCAAGGGGTGACCGGGTCTTCAACCCAAGGGGATGAGCAGTTCTTC.

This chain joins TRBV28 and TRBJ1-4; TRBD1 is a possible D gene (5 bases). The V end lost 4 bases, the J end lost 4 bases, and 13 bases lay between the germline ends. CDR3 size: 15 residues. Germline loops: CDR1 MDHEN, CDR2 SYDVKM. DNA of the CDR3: TGTGCCAGCAGTTCCCATTCAGGGTATAATGAAAAACTGTTTTTT. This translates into CASSSHSGYNEKLFF.

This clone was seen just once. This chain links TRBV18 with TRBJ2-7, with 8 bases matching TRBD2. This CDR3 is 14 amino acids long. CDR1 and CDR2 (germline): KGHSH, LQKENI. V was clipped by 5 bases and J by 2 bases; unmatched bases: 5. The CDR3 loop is CASSESGGAYEQYF. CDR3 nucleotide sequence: TGTGCCAGCTCAGAAAGCGGGGGCGCCTACGAGCAGTACTTC.

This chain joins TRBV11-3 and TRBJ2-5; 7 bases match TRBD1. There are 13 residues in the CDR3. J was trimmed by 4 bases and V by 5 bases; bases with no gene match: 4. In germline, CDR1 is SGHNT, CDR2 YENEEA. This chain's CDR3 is CASSAQGRETQYF. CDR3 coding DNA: TGTGCCAGCAGCGCACAGGGGAGAGAGACCCAGTACTTC.

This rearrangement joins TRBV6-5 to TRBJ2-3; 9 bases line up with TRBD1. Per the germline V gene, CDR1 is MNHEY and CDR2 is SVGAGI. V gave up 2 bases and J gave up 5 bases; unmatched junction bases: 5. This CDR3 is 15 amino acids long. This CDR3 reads CASSYDTGGLDTQYF. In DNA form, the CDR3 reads TGTGCCAGCAGTTACGATACAGGGGGCTTAGATACGCAGTATTTT.

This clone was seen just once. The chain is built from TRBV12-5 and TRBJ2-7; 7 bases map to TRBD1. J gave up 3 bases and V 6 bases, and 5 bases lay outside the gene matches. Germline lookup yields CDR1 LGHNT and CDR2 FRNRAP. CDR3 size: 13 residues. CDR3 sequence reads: CASGTGVGYEQYF. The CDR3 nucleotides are TGTGCTAGTGGCACAGGGGTAGGCTACGAGCAGTACTTC.

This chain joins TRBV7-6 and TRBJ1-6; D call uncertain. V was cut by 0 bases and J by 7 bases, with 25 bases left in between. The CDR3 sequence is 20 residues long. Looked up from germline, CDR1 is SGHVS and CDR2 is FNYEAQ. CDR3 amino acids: CASSLARRSSTMSRNSPLHF. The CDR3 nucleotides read TGTGCCAGCAGCTTAGCGCGTCGGAGCTCAACTATGAGTCGGAATTCACCCCTCCACTTT.

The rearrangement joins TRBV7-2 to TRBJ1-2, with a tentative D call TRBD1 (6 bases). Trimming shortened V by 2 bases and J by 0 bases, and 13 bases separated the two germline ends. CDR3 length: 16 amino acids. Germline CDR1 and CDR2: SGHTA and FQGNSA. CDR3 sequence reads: CASSLMRTVANYGYTF. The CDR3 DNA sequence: TGTGCCAGCAGCTTAATGCGGACAGTGGCTAACTATGGCTACACCTTC.

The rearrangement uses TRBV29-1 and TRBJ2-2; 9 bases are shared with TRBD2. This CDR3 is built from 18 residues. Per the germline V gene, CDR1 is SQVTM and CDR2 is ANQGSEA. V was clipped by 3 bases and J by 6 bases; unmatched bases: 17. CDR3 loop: CSVDGWAGGLNVAGELFF. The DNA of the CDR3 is TGCAGCGTTGATGGTTGGGCGGGAGGGTTGAATGTCGCCGGGGAGCTGTTTTTT.

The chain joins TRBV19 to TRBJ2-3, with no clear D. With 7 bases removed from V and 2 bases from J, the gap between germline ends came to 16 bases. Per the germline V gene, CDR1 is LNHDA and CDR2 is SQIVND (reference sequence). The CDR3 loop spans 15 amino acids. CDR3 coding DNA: TGTGCCAGTACCCCGAGCGTGACTTTCACAGATACGCAGTATTTT. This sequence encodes CASTPSVTFTDTQYF. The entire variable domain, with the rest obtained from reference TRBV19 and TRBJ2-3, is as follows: DGGITQSPKYLFRKEGQNVTLSCEQNLNHDAMYWYRQDPGQGLRLIYYSQIVNDFQKGDIAEGYSVSREKKESFPLTVTSAQKNPTAFYLCASTPSVTFTDTQYFGPGTRLTVL.

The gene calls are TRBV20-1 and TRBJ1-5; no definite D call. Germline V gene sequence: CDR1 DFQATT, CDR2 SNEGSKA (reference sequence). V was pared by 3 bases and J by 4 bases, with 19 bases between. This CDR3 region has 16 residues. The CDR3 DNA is TGCAGTGCTAGTCCCCAAGAGGGTTGGGCGAATCAGCCCCAGCATTTT. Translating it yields CSASPQEGWANQPQHF.

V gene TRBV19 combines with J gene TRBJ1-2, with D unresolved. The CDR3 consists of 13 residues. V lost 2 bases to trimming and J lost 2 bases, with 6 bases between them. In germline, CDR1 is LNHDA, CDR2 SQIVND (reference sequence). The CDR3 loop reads CASSIRRNYGYTF. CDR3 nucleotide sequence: TGTGCCAGTAGTATAAGGAGAAACTATGGCTACACCTTC.